This T cell receptor (beta chain) is drawn from a study of early T cells in non-severe SARS-CoV-2 infection. This clonotype was recorded many times. Each CDR3 protein is one row after TCRdb ran MiXCR on the 5' RACE reads. The sample holds about 64,000 distinct CDR3 sequences, 7.5% to 9% seen once. Trimming pared 5 bases from V and 4 bases from J, leaving 14 bases between. The CDR3 consists of 14 residues. CDR1 SEHNR and CDR2 FQNEAQ come from the germline V gene (reference sequence). Sequencing used whole blood, obtained at baseline. The receptor's source is an adult who was a healthcare worker with PCR-confirmed SARS-CoV-2 infection or an uninfected control (not recorded which). The genes are TRBV7-9 and TRBJ1-1; D not resolved. CDR3 amino acids: CASSVLRATTEAFF. CDR3 DNA: TGTGCCAGCAGCGTCTTGAGGGCTACCACTGAAGCTTTCTTT.